This T cell receptor (beta chain) was captured in a study of cytomegalovirus exposure and HLA in healthy donors. V was clipped by 2 bases and J by 5 bases, with 14 bases between them. Germline CDR1 SGHRS, CDR2 YFSETQ. This CDR3 region has 15 residues. 60 Vbeta and 13 Jbeta primers were used in PCR. Some clones are missing from TCRdb's copy, which holds only in-frame ones; the method was immunoSEQ multiplex PCR. The sample includes about 170,000 clones, around 85% of them seen just once. The source is a male donor in good health and CMV-seronegative. The genes are TRBV5-1 and TRBJ2-4; D is perhaps TRBD2 (6 bases). Sequencing used PBMCs. CDR3 residues: CASSLAGRPENIQYF. CDR3 sequence (DNA): TGCGCCAGCAGCTTAGCGGGCCGGCCAGAAAACATTCAGTACTTC.